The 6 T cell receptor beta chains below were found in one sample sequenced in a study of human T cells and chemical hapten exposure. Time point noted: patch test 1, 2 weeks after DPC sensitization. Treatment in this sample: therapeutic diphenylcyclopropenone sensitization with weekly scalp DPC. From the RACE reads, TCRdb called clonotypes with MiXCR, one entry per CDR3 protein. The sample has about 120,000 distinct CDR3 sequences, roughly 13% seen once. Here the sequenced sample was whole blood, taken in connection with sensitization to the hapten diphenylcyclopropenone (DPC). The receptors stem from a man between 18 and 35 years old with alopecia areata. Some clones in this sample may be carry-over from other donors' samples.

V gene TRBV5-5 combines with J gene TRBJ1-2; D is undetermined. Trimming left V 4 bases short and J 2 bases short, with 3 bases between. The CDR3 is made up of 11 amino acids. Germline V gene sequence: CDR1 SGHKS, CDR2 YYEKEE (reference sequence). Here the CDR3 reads CASSQNYGYTF. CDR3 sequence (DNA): TGTGCCAGCAGCCAGAACTATGGCTACACCTTC.

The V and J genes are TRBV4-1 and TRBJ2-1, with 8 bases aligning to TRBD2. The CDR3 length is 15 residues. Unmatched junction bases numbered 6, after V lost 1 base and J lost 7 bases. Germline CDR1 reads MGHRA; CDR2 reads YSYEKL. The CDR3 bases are TGCGCCAGCAGCCAAGCCCGGACTAGCTTTAATGAGCAGTTCTTC. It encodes CASSQARTSFNEQFF.

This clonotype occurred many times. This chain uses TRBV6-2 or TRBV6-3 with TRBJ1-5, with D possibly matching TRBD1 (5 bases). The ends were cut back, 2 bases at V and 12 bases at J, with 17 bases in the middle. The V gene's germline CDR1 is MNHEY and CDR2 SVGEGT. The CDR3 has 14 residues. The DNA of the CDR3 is TGTGCCAGCAGTTACGGGGCAGGGTATAGTCGCCAGCATTTT. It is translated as CASSYGAGYSRQHF.

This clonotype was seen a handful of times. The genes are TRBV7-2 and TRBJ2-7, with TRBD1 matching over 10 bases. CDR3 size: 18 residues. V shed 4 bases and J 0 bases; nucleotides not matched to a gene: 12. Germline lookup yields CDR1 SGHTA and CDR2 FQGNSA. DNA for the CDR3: TGTGCCAGCAGCTGCAAACCGGAGGGACAGGGGTCCTCCTACGAGCAGTACGTC. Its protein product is CASSCKPEGQGSSYEQYV.

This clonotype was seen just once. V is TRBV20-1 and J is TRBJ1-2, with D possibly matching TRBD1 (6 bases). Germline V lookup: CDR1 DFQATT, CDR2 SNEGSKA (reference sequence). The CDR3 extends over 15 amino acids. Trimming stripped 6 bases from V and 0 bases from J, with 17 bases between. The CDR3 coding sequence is TGCAGTGCCCCTGGGGGGCAGGGCACTAACTATGGCTACACCTTC. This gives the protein CSAPGGQGTNYGYTF.

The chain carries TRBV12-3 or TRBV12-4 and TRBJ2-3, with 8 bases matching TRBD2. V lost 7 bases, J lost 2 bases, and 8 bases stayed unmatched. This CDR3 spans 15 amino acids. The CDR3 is CASTGAGGFTDTQYF. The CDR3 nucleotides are TGTGCCAGCACAGGGGCGGGGGGATTCACAGATACGCAGTATTTT.